A single sample gave rise to the 29 T cell receptor beta chains below, sequenced in a study of T cells in women clearing cervical HPV infection listed by TCRdb under 2018. The method was the immunoSEQ multiplex PCR assay. TCRdb provides this immuneACCESS table in a form limited to in-frame rearrangements. Some clones are lacking; in checked studies, under half of them reflect an unresolved V gene, and why the rest are absent is not known. The table of this sample itemizes about 26,000 clones. Of the sample, 3.7% falls within the top ten clones. The specimen was blood buffy coat. The source of these receptors is a woman between 18 and 69 years old with a cervical HPV16 infection that either progressed to CIN3+ or cleared (not recorded which).

Concerning this clone: The DNA ends 3 residues before the CDR3 does, and the rest of the CDR3 is filled in from the germline J gene. V usage is TRBV10-3 and J usage is TRBJ2-7, with TRBD2 matching 9 bases. V dropped 4 bases and J dropped 2; count of bases not matched to a gene: 12. The CDR3 loop spans 17 amino acids. Germline CDR1 is ENHRY and CDR2 is SYGVKD. The CDR3 protein is CAISVGYGERGAYEQYF. The part of the CDR3 DNA that was read is TGTGCCATCAGTGTGGGATATGGAGAGCGGGGGGCCTACGAG.

The chain's CDR3 is CASSPGGGDTQYF. The DNA read from the CDR3 is TGTGCCAGCAGCCCGGGGGGAGGTGATACG. This rearrangement joins TRBV7-3 to TRBJ2-3, with TRBD2 matching over 7 bases. The CDR3 end falls 3 residues outside the read, so it is completed with the germline J gene. V lost 5 bases and J lost 6; bases outside the gene matches: 5. This CDR3 comprises 13 residues. CDR1 is SGHTA and CDR2 is FQGTGA in the germline V gene.

Regarding this clone: Sequencing ends 3 residues short of the CDR3 end; the germline J gene provides the rest. The rearrangement joins TRBV30 to TRBJ1-6, with 7 bases identical to TRBD1. Germline CDR1 reads GTSNPN; CDR2 reads SVGIG (reference sequence). The CDR3 contains 14 residues. Losses at the gene ends were 8 bases for V and 5 bases for J; bases not matched to a gene: 9. CDR3 protein: CARKGQSNNSPLHF. Incomplete CDR3 DNA: TGTGCCAGGAAGGGACAGTCGAATAATTCACCC.

As regards this clone: The observed sequence ends 3 residues before the CDR3 terminus, with the missing tail filled in from the germline J gene. V is TRBV7-9 and J is TRBJ2-7; D call uncertain. V dropped 5 bases and J dropped 0 bases, with 11 bases sitting between them. The CDR3 covers 14 residues. The V gene's germline CDR1 is SEHNR and CDR2 FQNEAQ (reference sequence). CDR3 DNA (partial): TGTGCCAGCAGCGCTCAGGCGAGCTCCTACGAG. It encodes CASSAQASSYE. The full CDR3 reads CASSAQASSYEQYF.

The CDR3 region is CARSARYRGEVTYEQYF. The sequenced part of the CDR3 DNA is TGTGCCAGAAGCGCGCGATACAGGGGGGAGGTCACCTACGAG. V gene TRBV5-3 combines with J gene TRBJ2-7; TRBD1 matches 8 bases. The read finishes 3 residues shy of the CDR3 end, and the germline J gene is used to complete it. TRBV5-3 is an ORF, and what it does is uncertain. The ends lost 4 bases at V and 2 bases at J; junction bases unmatched: 14. The CDR3 is 17 residues long.

Points on this clone: The CDR3 goes on 3 residues after the read ends, and that part is filled in from the germline J gene. J is TRBJ2-7 and V is TRBV19; weak D call: TRBD1 (5 bases). CDR3 length: 13 amino acids. The germline V gene encodes CDR1 LNHDA and CDR2 SQIVND (reference sequence). The V and J ends lost 2 bases and 3 bases respectively, with 8 bases between them. This CDR3 reads CASSIRGRYEQYF. Partial CDR3 DNA: TGTGCCAGTAGTATAAGGGGCCGCTACGAG.

For this clone: The read ends 3 residues early relative to the CDR3; the germline J gene fills the gap. The rearrangement joins TRBV18 to TRBJ2-5, with TRBD2 matching 10 bases. CDR1 is KGHSH and CDR2 is LQKENI in the germline V gene. With 3 bases clipped from V and 4 bases from J, the junction kept 5 bases outside the gene matches. This CDR3 is built from 15 residues. The CDR3 sequence: CASSPASGGGETQYF. CDR3 DNA, as far as it was read: TGTGCCAGCTCACCCGCTAGCGGGGGCGGAGAGACC.

As concerns this clone: Read sequence stops 3 residues before the CDR3 end, and the germline J gene provides the missing end. The gene calls are TRBV7-2 and TRBJ1-2; TRBD1 aligns across 7 bases. CDR3 size: 13 residues. The germline V gene encodes CDR1 SGHTA and CDR2 FQGNSA. CDR3 bases read: TGTGCCAGCAGCTTAAACGGACAGGACGAC. Residues: CASSLNGQDD. The whole CDR3 region reads CASSLNGQDDYTF.

About this clone itself: The read gets to within 3 residues of the CDR3 end, and the germline J gene fills in the rest. V is TRBV7-6 and J is TRBJ1-2; D gene uncertain. The germline CDR1 and CDR2 sequences are SGHVS and FNYEAQ. This CDR3 is 12 amino acids long. CDR3 loop: CASSQTPDTYTF. The CDR3 DNA, read in part, is TGTGCCAGCAGCCAGACACCAGATACC.

Remarks on this clone: The read ends 3 residues early relative to the CDR3; the germline J gene fills the gap. The genes are TRBV6-2 or TRBV6-3 and TRBJ1-5, with D possibly TRBD1 on 6 matching bases. Per the germline V gene, CDR1 is MNHEY and CDR2 is SVGEGT. V was cut by 2 bases and J by 6 bases, with 14 bases left in between. This CDR3 contains 15 residues. The sequenced CDR3 bases are TGTGCCAGCAGTTACCACAGGGTTTTGAGTCAGCCC. As protein: CASSYHRVLSQP. The full CDR3 protein is CASSYHRVLSQPQHF.

Comment on this clone: The sequence runs out 3 residues before the end of the CDR3; the remainder is reconstructed from the germline J gene. This chain uses TRBV29-1 with TRBJ2-3, with a tentative D call TRBD1 (5 bases). Trimming took 6 bases from V and 2 from J, leaving 12 bases between them. Germline CDR1 SQVTM, CDR2 ANQGSEA. This CDR3 has 13 amino acids. The CDR3 DNA, read in part, is TGCAGCGTGCCAGGGCTGGACACAGATACG. Translating gives CSVPGLDTDT. The whole CDR3 protein reads CSVPGLDTDTQYF.

About this clone itself: With the read ending 3 residues before the CDR3 end, the germline J gene is used to fill in that end. V is TRBV4-2 and J is TRBJ1-6, with D hard to call. Germline CDR1 is LGHNA and CDR2 is YNFKEQ. The CDR3 sequence is 17 residues long. The V end lost 0 bases, the J end lost 0 bases, and 9 bases lay between the germline ends. The CDR3 reads CASSQENPSSYNSPLHF. Incomplete CDR3 DNA: TGTGCCAGCAGCCAAGAGAACCCCAGCTCCTATAATTCACCC.

With regard to this clone: With the read ending 3 residues before the CDR3 end, the germline J gene is used to fill in that end. The chain is built from TRBV7-3 and TRBJ1-6; TRBD1 matches at 8 bases. Trimming cost V 2 bases and J 6 bases; bases outside gene matches: 3. There are 15 residues in the CDR3. Germline CDR1 SGHTA, CDR2 FQGTGA. The part of the CDR3 DNA that was read is TGTGCCAGCAGCTTAGAACAGGGGGGTAATTCACCC. It yields the protein CASSLEQGGNSP. In full, the CDR3 is CASSLEQGGNSPLHF.

Remarks on this clone: The DNA ends 3 residues before the CDR3 does, and the rest of the CDR3 is filled in from the germline J gene. The chain combines TRBV7-2 with TRBJ1-5; possibly TRBD1 for D (5 bases). Germline CDR1 SGHTA, CDR2 FQGNSA. Trimming pared 3 bases from V and 2 bases from J, leaving 11 bases between. The CDR3 sequence is 15 residues long. This CDR3 reads CASSFMRGGNQPQHF. The DNA read from the CDR3 is TGTGCCAGCAGCTTCATGAGAGGGGGCAATCAGCCC.

On this clone itself: Read sequence stops 3 residues before the CDR3 end, and the germline J gene provides the missing end. This chain links TRBV2 with TRBJ2-7, with a possible D match to TRBD2 (6 bases). Trimming left V 3 bases short and J 3 bases short, with 15 bases between. The CDR3 has 15 amino acids. CDR1 is SNHLY and CDR2 is FYNNEI in the germline V gene. CDR3 DNA (partial): TGTGCCAGCAGTGATATCTCTGGAGGGGTCTACGAG. This translates into CASSDISGGVYE. The CDR3 in full is CASSDISGGVYEQYF.

With respect to this clone: The read is 3 residues too short to cover the CDR3 end, so that end is filled in from the germline J gene. V gene TRBV6-2 or TRBV6-3 combines with J gene TRBJ1-1; TRBD1 agrees at 7 bases. Germline loops: CDR1 MNHEY, CDR2 SVGEGT. The V and J ends lost 6 bases and 3 bases, in that order; junction bases with no gene match: 4. The CDR3 runs 13 residues. CDR3 loop: CASSRQGYTEAFF. The CDR3 bases that were read are TGTGCCAGCAGCCGACAGGGCTACACTGAA.

On this clone itself: The read terminates 3 residues ahead of where the CDR3 ends, so the germline J gene completes it. This sequence joins TRBV5-1 and TRBJ1-4; maybe TRBD1 (6 bases). The V end was cut by 3 bases, the J end by 7 bases, with 16 bases between. The CDR3 covers 15 residues. From germline, CDR1 is SGHRS and CDR2 YFSETQ. CDR3 DNA (partial): TGCGCCAGCAGCTCCGGGACACCGGGTGGTGAAAAA. Protein: CASSSGTPGGEK. The complete CDR3 reads CASSSGTPGGEKLFF.

As to this clone: The read ends 3 residues before the CDR3 terminus; that terminus is restored from the germline J gene. This chain joins TRBV19 and TRBJ1-1, with 7 bases lining up with TRBD1. The CDR3 consists of 15 residues. The germline gives CDR1 LNHDA, CDR2 SQIVND (reference sequence). Trimming at V came to 4 bases and at J to 0 bases, leaving 5 bases not matched to a gene. CDR3 sequence reads: CASSTTGAMNTEAFF. The CDR3 bases that were read are TGTGCCAGTAGTACCACAGGGGCGATGAACACTGAA.

Details on this clone: The read ends 3 residues shy of where the CDR3 ends; the end is completed using the germline J gene. The genes are TRBV7-7 and TRBJ2-3, with 10 positions matching TRBD2. The germline V gene has CDR1 SSHAT and CDR2 FNYEAQ (reference sequence). V was clipped by 4 bases and J by 0 bases; unmatched bases: 1. There are 15 residues in the CDR3. The CDR3 protein is CASSSAGGSTDTQYF. Partial CDR3 DNA: TGTGCCAGCAGCTCAGCGGGGGGGAGCACAGATACG.

In the case of this clone: The read falls 3 residues short of the CDR3 end, and the missing part is taken from the germline J gene. This chain connects TRBV7-6 to TRBJ2-3, with D uncertain. CDR1 and CDR2 from the germline V gene are SGHVS and FNYEAQ. This CDR3 is built from 15 residues. The V and J ends lost 5 bases and 0 bases respectively, with 12 bases between them. CDR3 amino acids: CASSHYDDSTDTQYF. The sequenced part of the CDR3 DNA is TGTGCCAGCAGCCACTATGACGACAGCACAGATACG.

Notes on this clone: Read sequence stops 3 residues before the CDR3 end, and the germline J gene provides the missing end. The chain joins TRBV7-9 to TRBJ2-5; D possibly corresponds to TRBD2 (7 bases). The CDR3 spans 14 residues. V lost 5 bases and J lost 2, with 12 bases in between. Germline lookup yields CDR1 SEHNR and CDR2 FQNEAQ (reference sequence). CDR3 sequence: CASSPEGGQETQYF. The sequenced CDR3 bases are TGTGCCAGCAGCCCAGAGGGGGGGCAAGAGACC.

A remark on this clone: The CDR3 goes on 3 residues after the read ends, and that part is filled in from the germline J gene. Other nucleotide sequences from this sample produce the same CDR3. This chain joins TRBV18 and TRBJ2-5; TRBD2 might be the D (6 bases). CDR3 length: 14 amino acids. Trimming removed 3 bases at V and 5 bases at J, with 13 bases between. CDR1 is KGHSH, CDR2 LQKENI, per germline. CDR3 DNA, as far as it was read: TGTGCCAGCTCACCCGGGACCAGCGGGGAGACC. Amino acids: CASSPGTSGET. The entire CDR3 sequence reads CASSPGTSGETQYF.

Points on this clone: The CDR3 end falls 3 residues outside the read, so it is completed with the germline J gene. The gene calls are TRBV30 and TRBJ2-5; TRBD2 agrees at 8 bases. Germline lookup yields CDR1 GTSNPN and CDR2 SVGIG (reference sequence). Trimming at V came to 1 base and at J to 4 bases, leaving 8 bases not matched to a gene. The CDR3 extends over 15 amino acids. The part of the CDR3 DNA that was read is TGTGCCTGGAGTGATAGCGGGGTTGGCAGAGAGACC. Translation: CAWSDSGVGRET. The full CDR3 sequence reads CAWSDSGVGRETQYF.

To note about this clone: The read ends 3 residues early relative to the CDR3; the germline J gene fills the gap. The chain links TRBV20-1 to TRBJ2-3; 7 bases align to TRBD2. Unmatched junction bases numbered 2, after V lost 3 bases and J lost 5 bases. Germline CDR1 and CDR2: DFQATT and SNEGSKA (reference sequence). The CDR3 is 12 amino acids. Incomplete CDR3 DNA: TGCAGTGCTAGTCGGGGGGTAGATACG. This codes for CSASRGVDT. The CDR3 reads in full as CSASRGVDTQYF.

About this clone: Read sequence stops 3 residues before the CDR3 end, and the germline J gene provides the missing end. The V and J genes are TRBV11-2 and TRBJ1-5, with D possibly TRBD1 on 6 matching bases. Trimming left V 3 bases short and J 6 bases short, with 12 bases between. The CDR3 runs to 14 residues. Germline loops: CDR1 SGHAT, CDR2 FQNNGV. CDR3 protein: CASSLEGGSQPQHF. The CDR3 bases that were read are TGTGCCAGCAGCTTGGAAGGGGGAAGTCAGCCC.

Comment on this clone: The read stops 3 residues short of the end of the CDR3; the missing end is completed from the germline J gene. V is TRBV9 and J is TRBJ2-5, with TRBD2 matching over 9 bases. Germline V gene sequence: CDR1 SGDLS, CDR2 YYNGEE. After removal of 3 bases from V and 7 bases from J, the junction contained 22 bases not matched to a gene. The CDR3 is 19 residues long. CDR3 sequence: CASSALADGTSPGGVTQYF. The covered CDR3 bases are TGTGCCAGCAGCGCCCTCGCCGATGGGACTAGCCCTGGGGGGGTGACC.

Of note for this clone: The sequenced fragment ends 3 residues before the CDR3 boundary, so the rest is inferred from the germline J gene. The chain is built from TRBV5-6 and TRBJ1-6, with TRBD1 as a possible D gene (6 bases). This CDR3 region has 15 residues. The V and J ends lost 2 bases and 8 bases respectively, with 14 bases between them. Germline lookup yields CDR1 SGHDT and CDR2 YYEEEE. The CDR3 loop is CASSLYGQNDSPLHF. Partial CDR3 DNA: TGTGCCAGCAGCTTATACGGACAGAATGATTCACCC.

On this clone itself: Read data end 3 residues before the CDR3 end; the end is taken from the germline J gene. J is TRBJ2-2 and V is TRBV27; D is possibly TRBD1 (6 bases). The CDR3 contains 15 residues. Trimming removed 6 bases from V and 6 bases from J, with 17 bases in between. The germline V gene encodes CDR1 MNHEY and CDR2 SMNVEV (reference sequence). The sequenced part of the CDR3 DNA is TGTGCCAGCAGCTCAACCAGGGGCGCTTCCGGGGAG. Translating gives CASSSTRGASGE. The full CDR3 protein is CASSSTRGASGELFF.

About this clone: The read stops 3 residues short of the end of the CDR3; the missing end is completed from the germline J gene. V is TRBV7-3 and J is TRBJ2-5; TRBD1 agrees at 10 bases. V shed 5 bases, J shed 5 bases, and the junction held 11 bases outside the gene matches. The CDR3 has 16 amino acids. Per the germline V gene, CDR1 is SGHTA and CDR2 is FQGTGA. The CDR3 sequence: CASSPQPPGQGETQYF. The covered CDR3 bases are TGTGCCAGCAGCCCACAGCCCCCGGGACAGGGGGAGACC.